Here is one T cell receptor beta chain with its context. Everyone who took part was about 18 to 90 years old, and they came from 24 US areas. Recovered status in Cohort 3 required two negative PCRs, clearance, or symptom resolution. This entry belongs to a study of blood T cell repertoires in COVID-19. V lost 5 bases, J lost 5 bases, and 12 bases lay in between. Germline V gene lookup returns CDR1 LNHNV and CDR2 YYDKDF (reference sequence). This CDR3 has 13 amino acids. As handled by the study authors: Cell counts per sample came from amplifying reference gene primers. The data were produced by immunoSEQ multiplex PCR, yet TCRdb's version contains in-frame clones alone and is incomplete. The DNA gave D and trimming, while V, J and clone size come from that table. Seen here are hundreds of thousands of clones, around 89% observed once, and the top ten hold over 9%.

The sample comprised PBMCs or T cells enriched from blood (not recorded which). The clonotype comes from a woman aged 40 to 50 who had recovered from COVID-19. This chain uses TRBV15 with TRBJ1-1; D not certain. The DNA of the CDR3 is TGTGCCACCAGCGGAGGGAGGAGAACTGAAGCTTTCTTT. This sequence encodes CATSGGRRTEAFF.